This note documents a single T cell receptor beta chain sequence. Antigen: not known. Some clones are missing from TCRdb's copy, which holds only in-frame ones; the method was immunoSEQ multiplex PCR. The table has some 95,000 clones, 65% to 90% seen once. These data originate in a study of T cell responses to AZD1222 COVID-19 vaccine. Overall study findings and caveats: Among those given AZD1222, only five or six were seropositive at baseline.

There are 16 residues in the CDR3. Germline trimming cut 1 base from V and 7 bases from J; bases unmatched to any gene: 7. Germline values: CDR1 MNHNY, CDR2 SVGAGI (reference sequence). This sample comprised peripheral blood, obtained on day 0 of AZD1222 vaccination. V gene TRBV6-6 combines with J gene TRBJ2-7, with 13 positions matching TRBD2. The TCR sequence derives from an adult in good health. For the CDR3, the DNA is TGTGCCAGCAGTTACTTACTAGCGGGAGGGCCACTTGAGCAGTACTTC. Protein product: CASSYLLAGGPLEQYF.